Listed below are T cell receptor beta chains from one sample, sequenced in a study of human T cells and chemical hapten exposure. TCRdb fed the RACE reads into MiXCR, producing one record per CDR3 protein. The sample records about 120,000 distinct CDR3 sequences, approximately 13% being singletons. The specimen comprised whole blood, sampled in connection with sensitization to the hapten diphenylcyclopropenone (DPC). Receptors were obtained from a woman between 18 and 29 years old with alopecia areata. Some clones in this sample may be carry-over from other donors' samples. The CDR3 runs from the conserved cysteine through the conserved F or W. Fields, in order: D gene, J gene, clone size, V gene, CDR3 DNA, CDR3 protein. A D gene is named only where the DNA matches it firmly. The size field is filled for only some rows; it gives once, few, many or a size class.

>TRBD1|TRBJ2-1|few|TRBV27
TGTGCCAGCAGTTTAGTCGGGACAGGGGTTGGGGAGCAGTTCTTC
CASSLVGTGVGEQFF
>TRBD1|TRBJ1-1|-|TRBV19
TGTGCCAGTACCGATCGTGGGACCAGGGGGCGAGGGACTGAAGCTTTCTTT
CASTDRGTRGRGTEAFF
>-|TRBJ2-4|many|TRBV18
TGTGCCAGCTCACCACCGGGGGGCGCGGGGAAAAACATTCAGTACTTC
CASSPPGGAGKNIQYF
>-|TRBJ1-1|many|TRBV3-1
TGTGCCAGCAGCCTCCCTGGGACGGACGCTGAAGCTTTCTTT
CASSLPGTDAEAFF
>TRBD1|TRBJ1-4|many|TRBV12-3/TRBV12-4
TGTGCCAGCAGTTCTAGGACAGGAAATGAAAAACTGTTTTTT
CASSSRTGNEKLFF
>-|TRBJ2-7|many|TRBV2
TGTGCCAGCAGAATCACAGGATACGAGCAGTACTTC
CASRITGYEQYF
>-|TRBJ1-1|few|TRBV7-9
TGTGCCAAGAACGGGATCCCGAACACTGAAGCTTTCTTT
CAKNGIPNTEAFF
>-|TRBJ1-1|few|TRBV20-1
TGCAGTGCCGGGCATGGGACCTCGAACACTGAAGCTTTCTTT
CSAGHGTSNTEAFF
>-|TRBJ2-1|few|TRBV20-1
TGCAGTGCCAACCCAGGGGGGTTCAATGAGCAGTTCTTC
CSANPGGFNEQFF
>-|TRBJ2-7|few|TRBV18
TGTGCCAGCTCACCACCCAGTTCTTTCTACGAGCAGTACTTC
CASSPPSSFYEQYF
>TRBD1|TRBJ2-7|-|TRBV12-3/TRBV12-4
TGTGCCAGCAGTTTTGTTACAGGGGGCAGCGAGCAGTACTTC
CASSFVTGGSEQYF